These T cell receptor beta chains were read from a single sample in a study of regulatory T cells in long-lasting Graves disease. Via MiXCR, TCRdb re-called the multiplex PCR reads, giving one row per CDR3 protein. Among 650,000 to 850,000 distinct CDR3 sequences listed, about 30% were seen once. The input for sequencing was peripheral blood mononuclear cells (PBMCs), taken when the disease was refractory, from a patient treated with antithyroid drugs. These receptors all stem from a female donor with Graves disease. Each CDR3 is given with its conserved first and last residue. D genes are given only for firm matches. Rows give clone size only sometimes, using once, few, many, or a class for an expanded clone.

V	J	D	size	length	CDR3	DNA
TRBV6-2/TRBV6-3	TRBJ1-2	-	-	16	CASSQGDLGLGHGYTF	TGTGCCAGCAGTCAAGGAGACTTGGGACTCGGTCATGGCTACACCTTC
TRBV7-9	TRBJ2-2	-	few	13	CASSLEVGGELFF	TGTGCCAGCAGCTTAGAGGTTGGCGGGGAGCTGTTTTTT
TRBV10-1	TRBJ1-1	-	few	14	CASSDGGQNTEAFF	TGCGCCAGCAGCGATGGGGGGCAGAACACTGAAGCTTTCTTT
TRBV10-1	TRBJ1-2	TRBD1	-	15	CASSDRGPDAYGYTF	TGCGCCAGCAGTGACAGGGGGCCGGATGCGTATGGCTACACCTTC
TRBV29-1	TRBJ2-5	TRBD2	few	11	CSLAAQETQYF	TGCAGCCTAGCGGCACAAGAGACCCAGTACTTC
TRBV24-1	TRBJ1-2	-	-	12	CATSDPWGGYTF	TGTGCCACCAGTGACCCCTGGGGCGGCTACACCTTC
TRBV28	TRBJ1-6	-	-	15	CASSPPSGINSPLHF	TGTGCCAGCAGTCCCCCCTCGGGGATTAATTCACCCCTCCACTTT
TRBV28	TRBJ2-7	TRBD2	many	15	CASSIGTSGTYEQYF	TGTGCCAGTAGTATTGGGACTAGCGGGACCTACGAGCAGTACTTC
TRBV12-3/TRBV12-4	TRBJ2-5	TRBD2	few	16	CASSSLAGAFTETQYF	TGTGCCAGCAGTTCGCTAGCGGGAGCGTTTACAGAGACCCAGTACTTC
TRBV6-5	TRBJ2-5	TRBD2	-	15	CASSYSFRGGETQYF	TGTGCCAGCAGTTACTCGTTTCGGGGGGGAGAGACCCAGTACTTC
TRBV11-2	TRBJ2-3	TRBD2	-	16	CASSLGPAGRTDTQYF	TGTGCCAGCAGCTTAGGCCCAGCGGGGCGCACAGATACGCAGTATTTT
TRBV12-5	TRBJ1-1	-	few	14	CASGLTDRNTEAFF	TGTGCTAGTGGTTTGACCGACCGGAACACTGAAGCTTTCTTT
TRBV3-1	TRBJ2-4	TRBD2	-	14	CASSPRRETSIQYF	TGTGCCAGCAGCCCTCGGCGGGAGACCTCTATTCAGTACTTC
TRBV6-1	TRBJ1-6	TRBD1	few	15	CASRSTGAQNSPLHF	TGTGCCAGCAGGTCAACAGGGGCCCAAAATTCACCCCTCCACTTT
TRBV11-2	TRBJ2-4	TRBD2	-	19	CASSHYPGTSGRKGPIQYF	TGTGCCAGCAGCCATTACCCCGGGACTAGCGGGAGAAAAGGGCCCATTCAGTACTTC
TRBV7-2	TRBJ2-1	TRBD2	-	14	CASSQPAGANEQFF	TGTGCCAGCAGCCAGCCAGCGGGAGCAAATGAGCAGTTCTTC
TRBV6-1	TRBJ1-5	-	-	16	CASSDRGSQGNQPQHF	TGTGCCAGCAGTGACAGGGGTTCCCAGGGGAATCAGCCCCAGCATTTT
TRBV7-8	TRBJ1-5	-	-	16	CASSPLAGAINQPQHF	TGTGCCAGCAGCCCGCTCGCGGGGGCGATTAATCAGCCCCAGCATTTT
TRBV3-1	TRBJ1-5	-	many	15	CASSRAVGGNQPQHF	TGTGCCAGCAGTCGAGCGGTGGGCGGCAATCAGCCCCAGCATTTT
TRBV2	TRBJ2-7	TRBD1	many	12	CATGAGGYEQYF	TGTGCCACCGGTGCAGGGGGCTACGAGCAGTACTTC
TRBV7-2	TRBJ1-1	TRBD1	few	16	CASSFPGQGAWTEAFF	TGTGCCAGCAGCTTTCCGGGACAGGGGGCTTGGACTGAAGCTTTCTTT
TRBV19	TRBJ1-5	TRBD1	-	13	CASNQGVFQPQHF	TGTGCCAGTAATCAGGGGGTATTTCAGCCCCAGCATTTT
TRBV28	TRBJ2-5	TRBD1	many	14	CASSSDRALGTQYF	TGTGCCAGCAGCTCAGACAGGGCCCTAGGGACCCAGTACTTC
TRBV15	TRBJ2-5	-	-	14	CATSKMGLEETQYF	TGTGCCACCAGCAAAATGGGGCTGGAGGAGACCCAGTACTTC
TRBV5-1	TRBJ2-7	-	-	14	CASSLYRVGYEQYF	TGCGCCAGCAGCTTGTACAGGGTCGGCTACGAGCAGTACTTC
TRBV5-6	TRBJ2-7	-	-	15	CASSLSGTGKYEQYF	TGTGCCAGCAGCTTGAGCGGGACAGGCAAATACGAGCAGTACTTC
TRBV30	TRBJ1-4	-	-	15	CAWSAPIQGYEKLFF	TGTGCCTGGAGCGCCCCGATACAGGGCTATGAAAAACTGTTTTTT
TRBV12-3/TRBV12-4	TRBJ1-2	-	many	14	CASSLFRRELRYTF	TGTGCCAGCAGTTTGTTCCGCAGGGAATTGAGGTACACCTTC
TRBV12-3/TRBV12-4	TRBJ2-7	TRBD2	many	14	CASSIAGGPYEQYF	TGTGCCAGCAGTATAGCGGGCGGTCCGTACGAGCAGTACTTC
TRBV29-1	TRBJ2-5	-	many	10	CSAGQETQYF	TGCAGCGCTGGCCAAGAGACCCAGTACTTC
TRBV6-1	TRBJ2-7	-	many	15	CASSEGDPRIHEQYF	TGTGCCAGCAGTGAAGGGGACCCCCGGATCCACGAGCAGTACTTC
TRBV20-1	TRBJ2-1	-	once	11	CSAPHNNEQFF	TGCAGTGCCCCCCACAACAATGAGCAGTTCTTC
TRBV6-1	TRBJ1-2	TRBD1	many	14	CASTWTGVEYGYTF	TGTGCCAGCACCTGGACAGGCGTCGAGTATGGCTACACCTTC
TRBV19	TRBJ2-5	TRBD2	-	16	CASSMGRAGGLETQYF	TGTGCCAGTAGTATGGGAAGAGCGGGAGGGCTGGAGACCCAGTACTTC
TRBV5-1	TRBJ1-2	-	-	13	CASSLELRYGYTF	TGCGCCAGCAGCTTGGAACTCAGATATGGCTACACCTTC
TRBV4-1	TRBJ2-4	-	few	15	CASSQPTQAKNIQYF	TGCGCCAGCAGCCAACCTACGCAAGCCAAAAACATTCAGTACTTC
TRBV19	TRBJ1-4	-	-	14	CASSLRDTHEKLFF	TGTGCCAGTAGTCTCCGGGACACGCACGAAAAACTGTTTTTT
TRBV20-1	TRBJ2-5	TRBD1	few	15	CSAARDSFTQETQYF	TGCAGTGCTGCCCGGGACAGCTTTACTCAAGAGACCCAGTACTTC
TRBV3-1	TRBJ2-3	-	-	14	CASSLDGVTDTQYF	TGTGCCAGCAGTCTAGACGGGGTCACAGATACGCAGTATTTT
TRBV5-6	TRBJ2-7	-	-	14	CASSPMGSVREQYF	TGTGCCAGCAGCCCGATGGGGTCCGTTCGGGAGCAGTACTTC
TRBV29-1	TRBJ1-1	-	once	11	CSVEDLVGAFF	TGCAGCGTTGAAGACTTGGTGGGGGCTTTCTTT
TRBV7-3	TRBJ2-1	-	-	13	CASSSNGGNEQFF	TGTGCCAGCAGCTCCAACGGGGGAAATGAGCAGTTCTTC